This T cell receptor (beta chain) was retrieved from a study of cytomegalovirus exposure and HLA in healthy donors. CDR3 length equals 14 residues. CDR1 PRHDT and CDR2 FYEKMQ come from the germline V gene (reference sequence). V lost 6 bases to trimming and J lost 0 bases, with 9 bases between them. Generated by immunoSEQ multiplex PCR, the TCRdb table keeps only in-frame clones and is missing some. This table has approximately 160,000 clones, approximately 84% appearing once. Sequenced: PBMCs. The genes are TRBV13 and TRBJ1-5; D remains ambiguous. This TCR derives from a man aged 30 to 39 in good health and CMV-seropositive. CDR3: CASSSRASNQPQHF. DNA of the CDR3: TGTGCCAGCAGTTCGCGGGCTAGCAATCAGCCCCAGCATTTT.